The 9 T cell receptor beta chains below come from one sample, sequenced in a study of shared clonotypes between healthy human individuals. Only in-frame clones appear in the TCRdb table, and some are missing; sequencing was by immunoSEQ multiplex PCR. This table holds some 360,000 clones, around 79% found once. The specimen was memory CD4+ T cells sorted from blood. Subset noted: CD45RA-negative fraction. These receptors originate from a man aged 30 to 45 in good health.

The CDR3 loop reads CASSLALGVGGEETQYF. In nucleotides, the CDR3 is TGTGCCAGCAGCTTAGCGCTTGGGGTTGGAGGTGAGGAGACCCAGTACTTC. The chain links TRBV7-8 to TRBJ2-5; D perhaps matches TRBD2 (5 bases). Between the trimmed V and J ends, which lost 0 bases and 5 bases, there was a span of 19 bases. This CDR3 spans 17 amino acids. In germline, CDR1 is SGHVS, CDR2 FQNEAQ.

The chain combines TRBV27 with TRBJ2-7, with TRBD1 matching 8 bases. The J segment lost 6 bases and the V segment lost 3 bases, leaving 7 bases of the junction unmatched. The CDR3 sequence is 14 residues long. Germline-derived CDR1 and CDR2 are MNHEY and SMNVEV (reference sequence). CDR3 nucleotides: TGTGCCAGCAGTTTCCGACAGGGGCAGGGCGAGCAGTACTTC. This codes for CASSFRQGQGEQYF.

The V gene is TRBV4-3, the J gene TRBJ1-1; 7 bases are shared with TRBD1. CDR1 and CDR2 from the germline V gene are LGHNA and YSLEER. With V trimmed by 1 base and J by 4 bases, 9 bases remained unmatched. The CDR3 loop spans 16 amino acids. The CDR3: CASSQGQGLLGTEAFF. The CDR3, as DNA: TGCGCCAGCAGCCAAGGACAGGGTCTTTTAGGCACTGAAGCTTTCTTT.

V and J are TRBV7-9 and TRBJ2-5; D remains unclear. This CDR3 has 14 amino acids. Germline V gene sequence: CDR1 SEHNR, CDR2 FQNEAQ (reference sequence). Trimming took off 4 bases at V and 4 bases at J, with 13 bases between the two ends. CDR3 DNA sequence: TGTGCCAGCAGCTCAAACCGCGTGGGAGAGACCCAGTACTTC. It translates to CASSSNRVGETQYF.

Written as DNA, the CDR3 is TGTGCCAGCAGATGGAGTACCGGGGAGCTGTTTTTT. It is translated as CASRWSTGELFF. The rearrangement links TRBV2 to TRBJ2-2; D gene uncertain. CDR3 length: 12 residues. Germline V gene sequence: CDR1 SNHLY, CDR2 FYNNEI. The V gene lost 6 bases and the J gene lost 5 bases, with 7 bases spanning the gap.

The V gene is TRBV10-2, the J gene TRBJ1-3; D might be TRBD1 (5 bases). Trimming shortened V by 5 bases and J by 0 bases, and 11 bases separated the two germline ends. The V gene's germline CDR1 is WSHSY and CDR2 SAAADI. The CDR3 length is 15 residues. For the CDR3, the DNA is TGCGCCAGCAGTCCACAGGTTAACTCTGGAAACACCATATATTTT. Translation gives CASSPQVNSGNTIYF.

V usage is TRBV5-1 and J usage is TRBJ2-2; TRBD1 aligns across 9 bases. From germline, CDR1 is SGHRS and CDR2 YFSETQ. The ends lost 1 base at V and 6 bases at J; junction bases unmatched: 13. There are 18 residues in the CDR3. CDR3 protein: CASSLKISGTGKPGELFF. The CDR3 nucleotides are TGCGCCAGCAGCTTGAAAATATCCGGGACAGGGAAACCCGGGGAGCTGTTTTTT.

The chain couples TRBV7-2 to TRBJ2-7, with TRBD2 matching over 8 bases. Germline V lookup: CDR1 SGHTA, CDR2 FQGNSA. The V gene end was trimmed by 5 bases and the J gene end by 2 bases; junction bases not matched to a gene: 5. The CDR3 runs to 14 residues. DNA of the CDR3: TGTGCCAGCAGCATTAGCGGGACCGCCTACGAGCAGTACTTC. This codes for CASSISGTAYEQYF.

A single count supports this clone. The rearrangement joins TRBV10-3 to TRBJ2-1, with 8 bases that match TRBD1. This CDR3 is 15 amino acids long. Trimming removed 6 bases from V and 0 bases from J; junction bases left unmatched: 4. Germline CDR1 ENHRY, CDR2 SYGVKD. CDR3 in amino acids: CAIRGTGSSYNEQFF. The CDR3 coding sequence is TGTGCCATCAGGGGGACAGGCAGCTCCTACAATGAGCAGTTCTTC.